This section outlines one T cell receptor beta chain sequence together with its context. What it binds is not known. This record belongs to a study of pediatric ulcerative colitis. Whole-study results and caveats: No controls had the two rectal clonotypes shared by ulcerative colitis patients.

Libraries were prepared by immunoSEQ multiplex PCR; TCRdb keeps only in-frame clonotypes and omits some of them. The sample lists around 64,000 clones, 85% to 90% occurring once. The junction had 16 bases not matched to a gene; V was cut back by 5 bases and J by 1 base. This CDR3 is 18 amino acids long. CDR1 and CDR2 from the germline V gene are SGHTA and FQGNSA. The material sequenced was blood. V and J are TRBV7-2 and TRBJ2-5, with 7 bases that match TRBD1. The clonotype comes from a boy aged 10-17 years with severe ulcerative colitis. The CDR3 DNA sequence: TGTGCCAGCAGCCCGGTGGGACAGCTATTGATTCTCCAAGAGACCCAGTACTTC. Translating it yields CASSPVGQLLILQETQYF.